This T cell receptor beta chain is from a study of CD8+ T cells in alopecia areata. Study-wide context: At a dose of 5 to 10 mg twice daily, oral tofacitinib was given to treated patients.

This CDR3 has 12 amino acids. Germline V CDR1 and CDR2: LGHNT, FRNRAP. The V and J ends lost 5 bases and 5 bases respectively, with 8 bases between them. Treatment in this sample: oral pan-JAK inhibitor, 5-10 mg twice daily. TCR sequencing used cDNA made by reverse transcription of extracted RNA. Produced via immunoSEQ multiplex PCR; TCRdb's table is partial and in-frame only. The repertoire holds fewer than 110,000 clones, with 55% to 70% as singletons. This chain connects TRBV12-5 to TRBJ2-3, with D unclear. Sequenced here: CD8+ T cells sorted from blood, sampled at approximately week 60, from a patient treated with tofacitinib. This sequence was found in a human donor with alopecia areata. The CDR3 loop reads CASGEPGDTQYF. In nucleotides, the CDR3 is TGTGCTAGTGGTGAGCCAGGAGATACGCAGTATTTT.